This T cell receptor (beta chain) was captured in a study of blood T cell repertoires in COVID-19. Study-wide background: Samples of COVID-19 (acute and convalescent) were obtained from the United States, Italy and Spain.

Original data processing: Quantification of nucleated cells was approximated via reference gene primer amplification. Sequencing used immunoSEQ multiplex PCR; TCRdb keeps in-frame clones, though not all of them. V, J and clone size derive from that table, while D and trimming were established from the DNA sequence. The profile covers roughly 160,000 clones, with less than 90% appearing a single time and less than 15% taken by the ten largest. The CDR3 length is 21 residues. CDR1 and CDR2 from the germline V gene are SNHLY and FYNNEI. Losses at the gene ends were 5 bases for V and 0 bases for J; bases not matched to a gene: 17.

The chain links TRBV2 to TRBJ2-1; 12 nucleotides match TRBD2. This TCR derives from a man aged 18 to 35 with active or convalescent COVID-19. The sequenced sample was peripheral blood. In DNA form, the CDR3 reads TGTGCCAGCAGTCCACCCCTAGGGGGACTAGCGGGCTCGAGCTCCTACAATGAGCAGTTCTTC. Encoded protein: CASSPPLGGLAGSSSYNEQFF.